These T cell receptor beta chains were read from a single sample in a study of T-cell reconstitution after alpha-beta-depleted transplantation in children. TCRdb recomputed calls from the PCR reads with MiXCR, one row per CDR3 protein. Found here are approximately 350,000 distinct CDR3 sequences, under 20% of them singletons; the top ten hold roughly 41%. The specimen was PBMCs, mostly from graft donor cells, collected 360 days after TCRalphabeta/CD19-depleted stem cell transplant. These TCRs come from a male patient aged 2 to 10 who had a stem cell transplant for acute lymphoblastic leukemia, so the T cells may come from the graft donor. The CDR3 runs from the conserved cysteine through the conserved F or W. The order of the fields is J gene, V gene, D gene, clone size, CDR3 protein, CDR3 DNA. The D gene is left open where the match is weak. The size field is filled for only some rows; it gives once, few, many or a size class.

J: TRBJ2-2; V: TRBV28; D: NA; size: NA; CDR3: CASSSRVASEGSIGELFF; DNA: TGTGCCAGCAGTTCCCGCGTCGCTAGCGAGGGGTCCATCGGGGAGCTGTTTTTT
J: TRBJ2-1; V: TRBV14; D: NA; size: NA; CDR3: CASSQYDWYSNNEQFF; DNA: TGTGCCAGCAGCCAATACGACTGGTACAGTAACAATGAGCAGTTCTTC
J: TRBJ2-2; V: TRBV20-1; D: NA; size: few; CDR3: CSARDFQRPTGELFF; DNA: TGCAGTGCTAGAGATTTCCAGCGCCCCACCGGGGAGCTGTTTTTT
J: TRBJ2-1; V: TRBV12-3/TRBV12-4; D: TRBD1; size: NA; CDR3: CASSFTHRGKDNEQFF; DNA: TGTGCCAGCAGTTTCACCCACAGGGGAAAGGACAATGAGCAGTTCTTC
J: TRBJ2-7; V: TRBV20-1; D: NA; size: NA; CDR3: CSARGRDLDYEQYF; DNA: TGCAGTGCTAGAGGCCGGGACCTCGACTACGAGCAGTACTTC
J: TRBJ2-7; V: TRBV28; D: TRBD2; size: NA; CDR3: CAWRGALSGQYF; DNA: TGTGCCTGGCGGGGGGCCTTATCTGGGCAGTACTTC
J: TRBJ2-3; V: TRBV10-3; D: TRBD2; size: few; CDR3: CAISWTSGTDTQYF; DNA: TGTGCCATCAGTTGGACTAGCGGCACAGATACGCAGTATTTT
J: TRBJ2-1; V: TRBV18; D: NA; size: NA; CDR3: CASSYQEIAYNEQFF; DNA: TGTGCCAGCTCATATCAAGAAATCGCCTACAATGAGCAGTTCTTC
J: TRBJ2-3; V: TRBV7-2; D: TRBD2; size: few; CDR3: CASSLVSLAGADTQYF; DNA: TGTGCCAGCAGCTTAGTATCTCTAGCGGGAGCAGATACGCAGTATTTT
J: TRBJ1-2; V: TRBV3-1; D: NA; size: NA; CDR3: CASSQGPGERGYTF; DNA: TGTGCCAGCAGCCAGGGCCCGGGGGAGAGAGGCTACACCTTC
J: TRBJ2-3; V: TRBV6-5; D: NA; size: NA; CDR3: CASSYSTSTDTQYF; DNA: TGTGCCAGCAGTTACTCCACTAGCACAGATACGCAGTATTTT
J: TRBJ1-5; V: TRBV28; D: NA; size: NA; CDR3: CASSLGGRAGRVDQPQHF; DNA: TGTGCCAGCAGTTTGGGCGGCAGGGCGGGGAGGGTAGATCAGCCCCAGCATTTT
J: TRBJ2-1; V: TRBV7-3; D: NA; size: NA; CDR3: CASSPANENYNEQFF; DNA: TGTGCCAGCAGCCCGGCTAACGAAAATTACAATGAGCAGTTCTTC
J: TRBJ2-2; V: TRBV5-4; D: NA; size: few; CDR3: CATRWGGNTGELFF; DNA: TGTGCCACCAGATGGGGTGGGAACACCGGGGAGCTGTTTTTT
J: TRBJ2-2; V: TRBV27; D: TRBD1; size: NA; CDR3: CASIETGQNTGELIF; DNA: TGTGCCAGCATTGAAACGGGACAGAACACCGGGGAGCTGATTTTT
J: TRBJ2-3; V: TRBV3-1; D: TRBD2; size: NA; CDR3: CASSRDGGSRTDTQYF; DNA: TGTGCCAGCAGCCGGGACGGGGGGAGCCGCACAGATACGCAGTATTTT
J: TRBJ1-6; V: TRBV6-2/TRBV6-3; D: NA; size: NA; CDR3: CASSDLDSRNSPLHF; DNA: TGTGCCAGCAGTGACCTGGACAGCCGAAATTCACCCCTCCACTTT
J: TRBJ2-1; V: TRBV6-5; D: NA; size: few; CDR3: CASSWLGGWEDYNEQFF; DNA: TGTGCCAGCAGTTGGTTGGGGGGATGGGAGGACTACAATGAGCAGTTCTTC
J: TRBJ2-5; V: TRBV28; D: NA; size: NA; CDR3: CASSPTLATQYF; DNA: TGTGCCAGCAGCCCAACCCTGGCGACCCAGTACTTC
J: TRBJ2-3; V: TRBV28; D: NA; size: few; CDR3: CASSLSPRLGSPPSTDTQYF; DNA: TGTGCCAGCAGTTTAAGTCCCCGACTAGGATCCCCCCCGAGCACAGATACGCAGTATTTT
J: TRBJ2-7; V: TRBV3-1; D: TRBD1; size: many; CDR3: CASSQGRQGLEQYF; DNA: TGTGCCAGCAGCCAAGGAAGACAGGGGCTGGAGCAGTACTTC
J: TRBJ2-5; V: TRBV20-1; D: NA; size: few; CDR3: CSAEWRGQETQYF; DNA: TGCAGTGCTGAATGGCGGGGCCAAGAGACCCAGTACTTC
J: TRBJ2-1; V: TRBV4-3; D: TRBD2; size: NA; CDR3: CASSQAVGGRATYNEQFF; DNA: TGCGCCAGCAGCCAAGCTGTCGGGGGGAGGGCCACGTACAATGAGCAGTTCTTC
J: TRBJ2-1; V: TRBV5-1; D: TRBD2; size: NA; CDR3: CASSRSGRANEQFF; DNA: TGCGCCAGCAGCCGCAGCGGGAGGGCCAATGAGCAGTTCTTC
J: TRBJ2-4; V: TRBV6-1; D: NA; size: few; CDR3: CASSEGARIQYF; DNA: TGTGCCAGCAGTGAAGGGGCGCGCATTCAGTACTTC
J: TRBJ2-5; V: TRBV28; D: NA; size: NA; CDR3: CASSFRGGEETQYF; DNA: TGTGCCAGCAGTTTTAGGGGTGGTGAGGAGACCCAGTACTTC
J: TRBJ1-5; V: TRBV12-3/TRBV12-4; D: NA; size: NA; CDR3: CASSTRDSNQPQHF; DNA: TGTGCCAGCAGTACCCGGGACAGCAATCAGCCCCAGCATTTT
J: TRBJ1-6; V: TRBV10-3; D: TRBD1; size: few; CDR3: CAISPGQSDNSPLHF; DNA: TGTGCCATCAGTCCGGGACAGAGCGATAATTCACCCCTCCACTTT
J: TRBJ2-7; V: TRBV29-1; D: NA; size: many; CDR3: CSVEEPGAGPYEQYF; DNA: TGCAGCGTTGAAGAACCGGGAGCGGGTCCCTACGAGCAGTACTTC
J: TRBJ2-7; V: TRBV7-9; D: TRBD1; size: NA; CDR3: CASSPSLGQGASYEQYF; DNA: TGTGCCAGCAGCCCCTCGCTCGGACAGGGGGCCTCCTACGAGCAGTACTTC
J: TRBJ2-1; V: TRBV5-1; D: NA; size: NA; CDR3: CASSLETIRGDPVAF; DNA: TGCGCCAGCAGCTTGGAAACGATTCGTGGGGACCCCGTCGCGTTC
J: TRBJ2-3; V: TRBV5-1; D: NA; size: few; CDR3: CASSLGPPEYLQQVGADTQYF; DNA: TGCGCCAGCAGCTTGGGGCCCCCCGAGTACCTCCAACAAGTCGGAGCCGATACGCAGTATTTT
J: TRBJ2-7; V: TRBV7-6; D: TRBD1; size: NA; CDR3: CASSLVPGTGSYEQYF; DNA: TGTGCCAGCAGCTTAGTCCCCGGGACAGGATCCTACGAGCAGTACTTC
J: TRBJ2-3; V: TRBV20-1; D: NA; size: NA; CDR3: CSARDLWEKSADTQYF; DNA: TGCAGTGCTAGGGACCTCTGGGAGAAATCTGCAGATACGCAGTATTTT
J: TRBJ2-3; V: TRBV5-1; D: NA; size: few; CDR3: CASSLETGRDTQYF; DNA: TGCGCCAGCAGCTTGGAAACAGGGAGGGATACGCAGTATTTT
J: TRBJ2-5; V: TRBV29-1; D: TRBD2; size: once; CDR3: CSVRTSGSMETQYF; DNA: TGCAGCGTTCGGACTAGCGGGAGTATGGAGACCCAGTACTTC
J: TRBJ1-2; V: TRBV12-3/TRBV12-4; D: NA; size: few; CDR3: CASSSQFQGVHGYTF; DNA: TGTGCCAGCAGTTCCCAATTCCAGGGAGTCCATGGCTACACCTTC
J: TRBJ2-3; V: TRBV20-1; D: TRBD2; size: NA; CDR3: CSAVSPSGRTDTQYF; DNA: TGCAGTGCTGTTAGCCCTAGCGGGAGAACAGATACGCAGTATTTT
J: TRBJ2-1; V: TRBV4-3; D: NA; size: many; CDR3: CASSQVSRPLDSQQFF; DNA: TGCGCCAGCAGCCAAGTGTCGAGACCCCTAGACTCCCAGCAGTTCTTC
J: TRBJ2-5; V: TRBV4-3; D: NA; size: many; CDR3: CASSPFGGEETQYF; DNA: TGCGCCAGCAGCCCATTCGGAGGGGAGGAGACCCAGTACTTC
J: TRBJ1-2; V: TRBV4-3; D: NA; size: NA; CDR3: CASSQDIGRLGYTF; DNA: TGCGCCAGCAGCCAAGATATCGGACGCCTGGGCTACACCTTC
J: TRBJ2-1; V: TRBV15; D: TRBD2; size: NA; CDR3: CATSRASGSYNEQFF; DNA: TGTGCCACCAGCAGAGCTAGCGGGTCCTACAATGAGCAGTTCTTC